The next 17 T cell receptor beta chains were all read from a single sample in a study of cytomegalovirus exposure and HLA in healthy donors. Repertoires were generated with immunoSEQ multiplex PCR, while TCRdb's copy carries only in-frame clones and drops some. In the table there are about 270,000 clones, about 86% of which are singletons. Sequenced sample: PBMCs. Receptors were obtained from a young woman in good health and CMV-seronegative.

About this clone: In the same sample, other DNA sequences code for this CDR3. V usage is TRBV6-1 and J usage is TRBJ2-7; 10 nucleotides line up with TRBD1. The germline V gene encodes CDR1 MNHNS and CDR2 SASEGT. This CDR3 is built from 13 residues. V trimming: 6 bases; J trimming: 5 bases; junction bases outside the gene matches: 4. The CDR3 DNA sequence: TGTGCCAGCAGACGACAGGGGGCGGACGAGCAGTACTTC. Translated: CASRRQGADEQYF.

The V and J genes are TRBV28 and TRBJ2-2; unclear D gene. Germline V gives CDR1 MDHEN, CDR2 SYDVKM. Trimming took 2 bases from V and 6 from J, leaving 7 bases between them. The CDR3 spans 13 residues. CDR3 residues: CASSLGPAGELFF. CDR3 DNA: TGTGCCAGCAGTTTAGGCCCTGCCGGGGAGCTGTTTTTT.

The rearrangement links TRBV29-1 to TRBJ1-4; D not certain. This CDR3 has 14 amino acids. CDR1 is SQVTM and CDR2 is ANQGSEA in the germline V gene. The V and J ends lost 0 bases and 11 bases respectively, with 16 bases between them. DNA of the CDR3: TGCAGCGTTGAAGAGGTGCAGGACGCGGGGAAACTGTTTTTT. Translating gives CSVEEVQDAGKLFF.

V usage is TRBV5-6 and J usage is TRBJ1-2; a possible D gene is TRBD1 (6 bases). The CDR3 totals 15 residues. CDR1 is SGHDT and CDR2 is YYEEEE in the germline V gene. V lost 0 bases and J lost 8, with 17 bases in between. CDR3: CASSLAAGAQGGYTF. The CDR3 DNA sequence: TGTGCCAGCAGCTTGGCCGCAGGGGCGCAGGGCGGCTACACCTTC.

This chain uses TRBV30 with TRBJ2-7; 7 nucleotides align to TRBD1. Germline lookup yields CDR1 GTSNPN and CDR2 SVGIG (reference sequence). Germline trimming cut 0 bases from V and 6 bases from J; bases unmatched to any gene: 5. The CDR3 length is 13 residues. The CDR3 spells CAWSVGYRGEQYF. The CDR3 coding sequence is TGTGCCTGGAGTGTTGGTTACAGGGGCGAGCAGTACTTC. Looking up the rest from reference TRBV30 and TRBJ2-7 gives the full variable domain: SQTIHQWPATLVQPVGSPLSLECTVEGTSNPNLYWYRQAAGRGLQLLFYSVGIGQISSEVPQNLSASRPQDRQFILSSKKLLLSDSGFYLCAWSVGYRGEQYFGPGTRLTVT.

The chain joins TRBV29-1 to TRBJ2-1, with D tentatively TRBD2 (6 bases). V was clipped by 6 bases and J by 4 bases, with 16 bases between them. CDR1 SQVTM and CDR2 ANQGSEA come from the germline V gene. The CDR3 is 14 residues long. In nucleotides, the CDR3 is TGCAGCGTCGACGCGACGGGGACTTACAATGAGCAGTTCTTC. It specifies CSVDATGTYNEQFF.

The V and J genes are TRBV7-2 and TRBJ1-5; TRBD1 matches at 7 bases. J gave up 5 bases and V 7 bases, and 5 bases lay outside the gene matches. The germline gives CDR1 SGHTA, CDR2 FQGNSA. The CDR3 is 13 residues long. DNA for the CDR3: TGTGCCAGCACCAGACAGGGCGATCAGCCCCAGCATTTT. Encoded protein: CASTRQGDQPQHF.

The CDR3 loop reads CASSFGGGTDTQYF. Written as DNA, the CDR3 is TGTGCCAGCAGTTTTGGTGGGGGGACAGATACGCAGTATTTT. The chain uses TRBV27 and TRBJ2-3; D possibly corresponds to TRBD2 (6 bases). Looked up from germline, CDR1 is MNHEY and CDR2 is SMNVEV (reference sequence). Deletions cut 3 bases from V and 3 bases from J, with 10 bases between. CDR3 length: 14 residues.

There are many counts of this clone. The CDR3 spells CASSELGGEIPYGYTF. The CDR3 coding sequence is TGTGCCAGCAGTGAACTCGGGGGGGAAATCCCCTATGGCTACACCTTC. The gene calls are TRBV2 and TRBJ1-2, with TRBD1 as a possible D gene (5 bases). Germline loops: CDR1 SNHLY, CDR2 FYNNEI. The CDR3 is 16 residues long. V was trimmed by 2 bases and J by 4 bases, leaving 17 bases between them.

This chain links TRBV27 with TRBJ2-1, with 16 bases lining up with TRBD2. The germline CDR1 and CDR2 sequences are MNHEY and SMNVEV (reference sequence). This CDR3 is 16 amino acids long. The trim removed 6 bases at V and 8 bases at J, leaving 7 bases unmatched. The CDR3 sequence is CASSITGTSGRDEQFF. The DNA for the CDR3 is TGTGCCAGCAGCATCACCGGGACTAGCGGGAGGGATGAGCAGTTCTTC.

The rearrangement uses TRBV4-1 and TRBJ2-7; the D gene is possibly TRBD1 (6 bases). In germline, CDR1 is MGHRA, CDR2 YSYEKL. This CDR3 has 15 residues. Trimming pared 0 bases from V and 6 bases from J, leaving 15 bases between. Here the CDR3 reads CASSQEPQGEGEQYF. DNA of the CDR3: TGCGCCAGCAGCCAAGAACCACAGGGAGAGGGCGAGCAGTACTTC.

The gene calls are TRBV19 and TRBJ1-2; a possible D gene is TRBD1 (5 bases). Germline CDR1 is LNHDA and CDR2 is SQIVND (reference sequence). Trimming took 3 bases from V and 8 from J, leaving 13 bases between them. The CDR3 is made up of 13 amino acids. CDR3 sequence reads: CASSIGQGGGYTF. CDR3 bases: TGTGCCAGTAGTATCGGGCAGGGAGGAGGCTACACCTTC. Filled out from reference TRBV19 and TRBJ1-2, the complete variable domain reads DGGITQSPKYLFRKEGQNVTLSCEQNLNHDAMYWYRQDPGQGLRLIYYSQIVNDFQKGDIAEGYSVSREKKESFPLTVTSAQKNPTAFYLCASSIGQGGGYTFGSGTRLTVV.

This chain uses TRBV29-1 with TRBJ2-2; 10 bases are shared with TRBD2. The CDR3 length is 16 residues. With 6 bases clipped from V and 4 bases from J, the junction kept 11 bases outside the gene matches. Germline assignment: CDR1 SQVTM and CDR2 ANQGSEA. The CDR3 DNA is TGCAGCGTCCGGACTAGCGGCATTCTCGGCACCGGGGAGCTGTTTTTT. Translated, it gives CSVRTSGILGTGELFF.

The J gene is TRBJ1-2, the V gene TRBV30; D is perhaps TRBD1 (5 bases). Germline V gives CDR1 GTSNPN, CDR2 SVGIG (reference sequence). The V end lost 3 bases, the J end lost 8 bases, and 19 bases lay between the germline ends. This CDR3 contains 14 residues. CDR3 residues: CAWRGQGSQGGYTF. The DNA of the CDR3 is TGTGCCTGGAGGGGCCAGGGCAGTCAGGGAGGCTACACCTTC. The full variable domain, in which reference TRBV30 and TRBJ1-2 provide the parts outside the CDR3, is SQTIHQWPATLVQPVGSPLSLECTVEGTSNPNLYWYRQAAGRGLQLLFYSVGIGQISSEVPQNLSASRPQDRQFILSSKKLLLSDSGFYLCAWRGQGSQGGYTFGSGTRLTVV.

This chain uses TRBV18 with TRBJ1-1, with 9 bases aligning to TRBD1. After removal of 3 bases from V and 5 bases from J, the junction contained 7 bases not matched to a gene. The CDR3 extends over 15 amino acids. Germline V gene lookup returns CDR1 KGHSH and CDR2 LQKENI. Here the CDR3 DNA reads TGTGCCAGCTCACCTCCGACAGGGGGAGGTACTGAAGCTTTCTTT. The encoded protein is CASSPPTGGGTEAFF.

The rearrangement uses TRBV25-1 and TRBJ2-3; 7 bases line up with TRBD2. This CDR3 is built from 16 residues. Germline CDR1 is MGHDK and CDR2 is SYGVNS. The V gene end was trimmed by 3 bases and the J gene end by 6 bases; junction bases not matched to a gene: 12. The CDR3 protein is CASSDPQREGVDTQYF. CDR3 nucleotides: TGTGCCAGCAGTGATCCCCAGCGGGAAGGGGTGGATACGCAGTATTTT. The variable domain in full, with the rest retrieved from reference TRBV25-1 and TRBJ2-3, is EADIYQTPRYLVIGTGKKITLECSQTMGHDKMYWYQQDPGMELHLIHYSYGVNSTEKGDLSSESTVSRIRTEHFPLTLESARPSHTSQYLCASSDPQREGVDTQYFGPGTRLTVL.

The chain has TRBV5-6 and TRBJ2-7; 10 bases fit TRBD1. The CDR3 spans 16 residues. V lost 1 base, J lost 2 bases, and 6 bases stayed unmatched. Per the germline V gene, CDR1 is SGHDT and CDR2 is YYEEEE. CDR3 nucleotides: TGTGCCAGCAGCTTGCGACAGGGGGCGATACCCTACGAGCAGTACTTC. Its translation: CASSLRQGAIPYEQYF.